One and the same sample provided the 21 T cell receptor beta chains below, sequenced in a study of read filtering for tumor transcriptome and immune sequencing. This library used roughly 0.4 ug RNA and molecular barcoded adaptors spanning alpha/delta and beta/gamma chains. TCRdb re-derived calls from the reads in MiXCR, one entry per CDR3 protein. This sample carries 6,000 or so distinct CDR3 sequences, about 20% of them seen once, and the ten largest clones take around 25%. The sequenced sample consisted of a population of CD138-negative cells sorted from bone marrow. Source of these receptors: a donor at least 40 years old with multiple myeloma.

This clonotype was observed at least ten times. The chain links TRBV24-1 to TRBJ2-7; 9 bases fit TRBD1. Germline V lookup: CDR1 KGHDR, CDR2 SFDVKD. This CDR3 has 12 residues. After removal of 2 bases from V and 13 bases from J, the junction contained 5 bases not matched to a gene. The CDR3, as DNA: TGTGCCACCAGTGATTCCCGGGACAGGGAATACTTC. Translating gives CATSDSRDREYF.

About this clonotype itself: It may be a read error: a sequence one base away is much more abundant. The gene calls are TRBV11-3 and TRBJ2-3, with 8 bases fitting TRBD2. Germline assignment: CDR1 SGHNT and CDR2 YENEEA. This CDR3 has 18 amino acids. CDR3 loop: CASSHRGSGRGLTDRQYF. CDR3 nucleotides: TGTGCCAGCAGCCACCGCGGGAGCGGGAGAGGATTGACAGATAGGCAGTATTTT.

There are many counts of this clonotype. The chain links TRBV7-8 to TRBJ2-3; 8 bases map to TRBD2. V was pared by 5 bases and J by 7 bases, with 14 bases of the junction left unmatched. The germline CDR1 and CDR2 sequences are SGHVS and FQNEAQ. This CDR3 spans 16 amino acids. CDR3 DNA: TGTGCCAGCAGCCCGACGGGAGGGAGGCGCTTGAATACGCAGTATTTT. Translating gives CASSPTGGRRLNTQYF.

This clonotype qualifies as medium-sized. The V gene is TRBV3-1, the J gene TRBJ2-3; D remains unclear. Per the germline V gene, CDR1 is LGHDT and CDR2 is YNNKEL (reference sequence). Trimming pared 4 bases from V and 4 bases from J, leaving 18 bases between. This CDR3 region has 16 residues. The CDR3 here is CASSLRVGYPADTQYF. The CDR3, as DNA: TGTGCCAGCAGCCTAAGGGTGGGCTACCCCGCAGATACGCAGTATTTT.

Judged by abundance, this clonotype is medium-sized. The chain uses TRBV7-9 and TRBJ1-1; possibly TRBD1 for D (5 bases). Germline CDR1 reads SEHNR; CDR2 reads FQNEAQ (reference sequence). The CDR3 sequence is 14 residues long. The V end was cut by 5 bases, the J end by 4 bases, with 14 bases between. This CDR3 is CASSGLGGGTEAFF. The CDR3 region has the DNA TGTGCCAGCAGCGGACTGGGGGGTGGCACTGAAGCTTTCTTT.

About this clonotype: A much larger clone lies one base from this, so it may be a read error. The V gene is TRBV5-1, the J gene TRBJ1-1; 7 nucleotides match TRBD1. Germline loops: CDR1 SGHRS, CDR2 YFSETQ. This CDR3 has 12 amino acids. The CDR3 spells CASGYHRGEALF. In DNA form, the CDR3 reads TGCGCCAGCGGCTATCACAGGGGTGAAGCTCTCTTT.

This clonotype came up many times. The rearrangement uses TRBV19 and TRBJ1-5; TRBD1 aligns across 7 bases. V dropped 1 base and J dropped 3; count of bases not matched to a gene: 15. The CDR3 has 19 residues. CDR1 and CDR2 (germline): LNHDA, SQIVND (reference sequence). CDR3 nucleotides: TGTGCCAGTAGTATAGGAGAATCGGCAGGGGGAAACCCCAATCAGCCCCAGCATTTT. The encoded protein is CASSIGESAGGNPNQPQHF.

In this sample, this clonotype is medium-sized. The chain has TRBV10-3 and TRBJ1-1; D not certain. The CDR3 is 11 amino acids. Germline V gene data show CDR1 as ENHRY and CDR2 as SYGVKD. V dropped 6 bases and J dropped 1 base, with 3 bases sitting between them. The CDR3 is CAIRENTEAFF. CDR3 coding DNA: TGTGCCATCAGGGAGAACACTGAAGCTTTCTTT.

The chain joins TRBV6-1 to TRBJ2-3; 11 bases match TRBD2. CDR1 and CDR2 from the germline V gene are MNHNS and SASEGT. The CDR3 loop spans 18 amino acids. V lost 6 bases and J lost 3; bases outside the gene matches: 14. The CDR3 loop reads CASRSDWASGRRTDTQYF. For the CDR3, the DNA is TGTGCCAGCAGGTCAGACTGGGCTAGCGGGAGGAGGACAGATACGCAGTATTTT.

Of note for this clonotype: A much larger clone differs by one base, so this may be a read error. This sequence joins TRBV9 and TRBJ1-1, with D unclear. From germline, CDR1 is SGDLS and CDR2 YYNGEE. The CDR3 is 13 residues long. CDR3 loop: CASSVGVKTEAFF. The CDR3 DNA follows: TGTGCCAGCAGCGTAGGGGTGAAAACTGAAGCTTTCTTT.

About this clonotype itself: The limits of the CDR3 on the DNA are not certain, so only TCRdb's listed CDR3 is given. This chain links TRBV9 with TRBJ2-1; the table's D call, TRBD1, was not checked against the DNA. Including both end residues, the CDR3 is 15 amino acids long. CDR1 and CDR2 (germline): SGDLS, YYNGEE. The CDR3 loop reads CASSVGAGATDEQSF.

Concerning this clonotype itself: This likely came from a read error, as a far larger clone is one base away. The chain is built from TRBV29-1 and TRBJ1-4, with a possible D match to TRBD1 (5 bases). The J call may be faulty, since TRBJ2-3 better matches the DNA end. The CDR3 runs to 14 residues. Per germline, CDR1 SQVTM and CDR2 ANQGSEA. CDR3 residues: CGVGHPGRGDTQYF. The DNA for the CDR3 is TGCGGCGTTGGTCACCCAGGGCGAGGAGATACGCAGTATTTT.

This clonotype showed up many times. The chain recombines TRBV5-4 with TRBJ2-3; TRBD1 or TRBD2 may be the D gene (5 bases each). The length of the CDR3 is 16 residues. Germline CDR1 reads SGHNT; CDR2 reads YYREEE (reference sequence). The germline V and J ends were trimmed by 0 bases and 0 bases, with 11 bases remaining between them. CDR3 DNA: TGTGCCAGCAGCTTGGGGGGGACCCGTAGCACAGATACGCAGTATTTT. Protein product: CASSLGGTRSTDTQYF.

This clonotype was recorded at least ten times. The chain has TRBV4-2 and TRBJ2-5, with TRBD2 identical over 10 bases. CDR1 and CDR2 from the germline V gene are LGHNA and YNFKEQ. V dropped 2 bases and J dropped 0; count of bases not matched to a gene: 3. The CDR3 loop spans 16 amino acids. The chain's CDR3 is CASSQRLAGDQETQYF. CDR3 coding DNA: TGTGCCAGCAGCCAACGGCTAGCGGGGGACCAAGAGACCCAGTACTTC.

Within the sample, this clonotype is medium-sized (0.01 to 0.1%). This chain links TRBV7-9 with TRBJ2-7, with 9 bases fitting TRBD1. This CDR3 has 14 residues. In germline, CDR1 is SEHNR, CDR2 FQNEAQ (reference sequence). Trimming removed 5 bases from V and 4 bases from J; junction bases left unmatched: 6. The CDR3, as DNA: TGTGCCAGCAGCCACCGGGACAGGGTTTACGAGCAGTACTTC. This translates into CASSHRDRVYEQYF.

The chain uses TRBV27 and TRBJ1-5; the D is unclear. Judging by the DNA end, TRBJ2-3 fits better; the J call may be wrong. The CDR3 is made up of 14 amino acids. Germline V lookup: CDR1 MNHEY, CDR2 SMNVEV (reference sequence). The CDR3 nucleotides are TGTGCCAGCAGTTTACAGTATAGCTATCAGCCCCAGTATTTT. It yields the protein CASSLQYSYQPQYF.

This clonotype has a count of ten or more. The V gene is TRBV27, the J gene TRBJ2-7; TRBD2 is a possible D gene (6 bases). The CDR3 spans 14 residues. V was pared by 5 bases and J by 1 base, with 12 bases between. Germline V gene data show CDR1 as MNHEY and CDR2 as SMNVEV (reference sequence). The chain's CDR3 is CASSPLEGSYEQYF. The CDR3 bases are TGTGCCAGCAGTCCCCTGGAGGGATCCTACGAGCAGTACTTC.

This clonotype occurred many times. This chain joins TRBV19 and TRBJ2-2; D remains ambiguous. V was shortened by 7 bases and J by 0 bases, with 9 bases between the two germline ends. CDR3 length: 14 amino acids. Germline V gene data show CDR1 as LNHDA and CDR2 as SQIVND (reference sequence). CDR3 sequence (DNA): TGTGCCAGTATGAAGTTAACGAACACCGGGGAGCTGTTTTTT. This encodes CASMKLTNTGELFF.

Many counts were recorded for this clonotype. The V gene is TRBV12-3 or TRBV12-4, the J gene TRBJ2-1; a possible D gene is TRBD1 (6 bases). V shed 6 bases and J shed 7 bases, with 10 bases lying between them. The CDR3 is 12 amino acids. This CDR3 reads CASSRGGNEQFF. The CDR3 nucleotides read TGTGCCAGCAGCCGAGGGGGTAATGAGCAGTTCTTC.

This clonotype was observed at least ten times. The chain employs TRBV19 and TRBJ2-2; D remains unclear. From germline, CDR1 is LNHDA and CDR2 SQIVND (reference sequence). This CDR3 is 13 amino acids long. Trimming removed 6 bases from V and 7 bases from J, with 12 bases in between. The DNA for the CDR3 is TGTGCCAGTAGCCCCCACGGAAACGGGGAGCTGTTTTTT. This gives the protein CASSPHGNGELFF. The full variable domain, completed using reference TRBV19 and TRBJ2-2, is DGGITQSPKYLFRKEGQNVTLSCEQNLNHDAMYWYRQDPGQGLRLIYYSQIVNDFQKGDIAEGYSVSREKKESFPLTVTSAQKNPTAFYLCASSPHGNGELFFGEGSRLTVL.

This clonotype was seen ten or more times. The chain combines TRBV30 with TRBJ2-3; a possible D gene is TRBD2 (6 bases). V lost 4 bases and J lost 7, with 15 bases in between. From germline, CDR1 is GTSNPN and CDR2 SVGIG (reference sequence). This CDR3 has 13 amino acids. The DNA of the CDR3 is TGTGCCTGGAAGGGACTGGGTACGAATACGCAGTATTTT. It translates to CAWKGLGTNTQYF.